Presented here are 27 T cell receptor beta chains from one specimen sequenced in a study of response to subunit inactivated influenza vaccine. TCRdb re-called the RT-PCR reads with MiXCR, one entry per CDR3 protein. The table includes more than 400,000 distinct CDR3 sequences, 10% to 11% detected once. Sequences were derived from PBMCs from blood, sampled roughly 47 days after vaccination. The origin of the receptors is a man between 50 and 59 years old who received an inactivated influenza vaccine.

Only a few counts were recorded for this clonotype. J is TRBJ2-7 and V is TRBV29-1, with D perhaps assigned TRBD1 or TRBD2 (5 bases each). The CDR3 is made up of 13 amino acids. V lost 3 bases, J lost 6 bases, and 15 bases lay in between. Germline-derived CDR1 and CDR2 are SQVTM and ANQGSEA. The DNA for the CDR3 is TGCAGCGTTGATGGCCCGGGGACCGGCGAGCAGTACTTC. Protein product: CSVDGPGTGEQYF.

The rearrangement joins TRBV5-6 to TRBJ2-1, with TRBD2 matching over 9 bases. This CDR3 is 14 amino acids long. CDR1 and CDR2 from the germline V gene are SGHDT and YYEEEE. V shed 4 bases, J shed 7 bases, and the junction held 6 bases outside the gene matches. The CDR3 spells CASSVGLALNEQFF. The CDR3 DNA sequence: TGTGCCAGCAGCGTGGGACTAGCCCTGAATGAGCAGTTCTTC.

V gene TRBV18 combines with J gene TRBJ2-7; D is uncertain. CDR3 length: 15 amino acids. Between the trimmed V and J ends, which lost 0 bases and 1 base, there was a span of 10 bases. Germline CDR1 and CDR2: KGHSH and LQKENI. The CDR3 sequence is CASSPPNGYSYEQYF. CDR3 sequence (DNA): TGTGCCAGCTCACCACCGAACGGGTATTCCTACGAGCAGTACTTC.

This clonotype was detected many times. V is TRBV7-9 and J is TRBJ2-7; tentative D call: TRBD1 (6 bases). The CDR3 is made up of 13 amino acids. V was pared by 4 bases and J by 3 bases, with 10 bases between. The V gene's germline CDR1 is SEHNR and CDR2 FQNEAQ (reference sequence). CDR3 coding DNA: TGTGCCAGCAGCTCCCAGGGGTACTACGAGCAGTACTTC. It encodes CASSSQGYYEQYF.

CDR3 nucleotides: TGTGCCAGCAGTTCGGACTTACGCACAGATACGCAGTATTTT. It yields the protein CASSSDLRTDTQYF. The gene calls are TRBV6-2 or TRBV6-3 and TRBJ2-3, with D possibly matching TRBD2 (5 bases). With 4 bases removed from V and 1 base from J, the gap between germline ends came to 9 bases. Germline values: CDR1 MNHEY, CDR2 SVGEGT. The CDR3 consists of 14 residues.

This chain joins TRBV5-1 and TRBJ2-1, with D possibly being TRBD2 (7 bases). V lost 0 bases, J lost 8 bases, and 18 bases lay in between. The CDR3 sequence is 16 residues long. The germline V gene has CDR1 SGHRS and CDR2 YFSETQ. Here the CDR3 DNA reads TGCGCCAGCAGCTTGGTAATTGCGGGGGCTCCCGATGAGCAGTTCTTC. Residues: CASSLVIAGAPDEQFF.

This sequence joins TRBV6-5 and TRBJ1-6; no firm D call. Germline CDR1 reads MNHEY; CDR2 reads SVGAGI. This CDR3 is 15 amino acids long. V was clipped by 2 bases and J by 6 bases, with 11 bases between them. CDR3 DNA sequence: TGTGCCAGCAGTTACATCCGAGGCTTTAATTCACCCCTCCACTTT. This encodes CASSYIRGFNSPLHF.

V usage is TRBV5-1 and J usage is TRBJ2-7; D not resolved. Germline V gene lookup returns CDR1 SGHRS and CDR2 YFSETQ. V lost 2 bases to trimming and J lost 0 bases, with 12 bases between them. The CDR3 loop spans 15 amino acids. The CDR3 bases are TGCGCCAGCAGCTTTGTACAGTTCAGCTCCTACGAGCAGTACTTC. Translating gives CASSFVQFSSYEQYF.

This clonotype was observed many times. V usage is TRBV5-1 and J usage is TRBJ2-1; a possible D gene is TRBD2 (6 bases). CDR1 SGHRS and CDR2 YFSETQ come from the germline V gene. V lost 4 bases to trimming and J lost 0 bases, with 11 bases between them. The CDR3 is made up of 15 amino acids. CDR3 sequence: CASSMSGSSYNEQFF. The CDR3 nucleotides read TGCGCCAGCAGCATGAGCGGGTCCTCCTACAATGAGCAGTTCTTC.

This clonotype was found a few times. The chain links TRBV12-3 or TRBV12-4 to TRBJ2-1, with D perhaps TRBD1 (7 bases). The CDR3 is 16 residues long. Trimming removed 4 bases at V and 5 bases at J, with 18 bases between. This chain's CDR3 is CASSYQGVGGNNEQFF. The CDR3 DNA is TGTGCCAGCAGTTACCAGGGGGTCGGGGGAAACAATGAGCAGTTCTTC.

The V call is TRBV21-1, the J call TRBJ2-7. TRBV21-1 is given as a pseudogene. The CDR3 spans 18 residues. The CDR3 DNA follows: TGTGCCACTAAGAACTTATACAAACGTATGGAGGAGACCTACGAGCAGTACTTC. It yields the protein CATKNLYKRMEETYEQYF.

This clonotype has more than one count but fewer than ten. The chain has TRBV4-2 and TRBJ2-1; 7 positions agree with TRBD1. The CDR3 spans 19 residues. With 2 bases clipped from V and 5 bases from J, the junction kept 18 bases outside the gene matches. Germline V CDR1 and CDR2: LGHNA, YNFKEQ. Here the CDR3 DNA reads TGTGCCAGCAGCCAAAGCCCCAACTTCGGGACAGCAGGGGACAATGAGCAGTTCTTC. Translation: CASSQSPNFGTAGDNEQFF.

This clonotype showed up just a few times. V usage is TRBV6-1 and J usage is TRBJ1-1, with D perhaps matching TRBD1 (5 bases). This CDR3 region has 15 residues. Germline CDR1 MNHNS, CDR2 SASEGT. Deletions cut 4 bases from V and 3 bases from J, with 15 bases between. The CDR3 sequence: CASSALGGRHTEAFF. CDR3 bases: TGTGCCAGCAGTGCCCTCGGGGGTAGGCACACTGAAGCTTTCTTT.

The chain carries TRBV9 and TRBJ2-3, with 7 bases matching TRBD2. CDR1 is SGDLS and CDR2 is YYNGEE in the germline V gene. CDR3 length: 18 amino acids. V shed 0 bases, J shed 1 base, and the junction held 11 bases outside the gene matches. The CDR3 is CASSVAPGGTTRTDTQYF. CDR3 coding DNA: TGTGCCAGCAGCGTAGCCCCCGGGGGGACTACCCGCACAGATACGCAGTATTTT.

The chain recombines TRBV3-1 with TRBJ2-5, with a possible D match to TRBD2 (6 bases). Per the germline V gene, CDR1 is LGHDT and CDR2 is YNNKEL (reference sequence). The V gene lost 0 bases and the J gene lost 4 bases, with 12 bases spanning the gap. The CDR3 is 15 residues long. The CDR3 coding sequence is TGTGCCAGCAGCCAAGATGGCCAGGGAGGAGAGACCCAGTACTTC. It codes for CASSQDGQGGETQYF.

This clonotype was counted ten times or more. The rearrangement uses TRBV5-1 and TRBJ2-3, with D possibly TRBD2 on 6 matching bases. V was pared by 6 bases and J by 0 bases, with 11 bases between. CDR1 is SGHRS and CDR2 is YFSETQ in the germline V gene. The CDR3 totals 14 residues. The CDR3 DNA reads as TGCGCCAGCAAGGGAGGCGCGAGCACAGATACGCAGTATTTT. This codes for CASKGGASTDTQYF.

This clonotype was seen a few times. This chain links TRBV7-2 with TRBJ2-5, with 12 bases that match TRBD2. V trimming: 5 bases; J trimming: 5 bases; junction bases outside the gene matches: 6. This CDR3 region has 15 residues. Per germline, CDR1 SGHTA and CDR2 FQGNSA. The CDR3, as DNA: TGTGCCAGCAGCGTAAATCTAGCGGGAGGGGAGACCCAGTACTTC. Translating gives CASSVNLAGGETQYF.

This clonotype was seen at least ten times. The V gene is TRBV20-1, the J gene TRBJ2-7, with no clear D. The CDR3 is 10 residues long. CDR1 is DFQATT, CDR2 SNEGSKA, per germline (reference sequence). The CDR3 DNA follows: TGCAGCGCGTTAAAAATGGAGCAGTACTTC. This sequence encodes CSALKMEQYF.

This clonotype was counted only a few times. This sequence joins TRBV20-1 and TRBJ2-3; TRBD1 might be the D (5 bases). Trimming left V 8 bases short and J 5 bases short, with 14 bases between. The CDR3 length is 12 residues. Per germline, CDR1 DFQATT and CDR2 SNEGSKA (reference sequence). The CDR3 here is CSTSQGIDTQYF. The CDR3 nucleotides are TGCAGTACCTCTCAGGGAATAGATACGCAGTATTTT.

This chain uses TRBV18 with TRBJ2-7; 9 bases fit TRBD1. The V and J ends lost 6 bases and 5 bases, in that order; junction bases with no gene match: 14. This CDR3 is built from 16 residues. Germline-derived CDR1 and CDR2 are KGHSH and LQKENI. CDR3 region: CASSFTGGVSQDEQYF. The CDR3 region has the DNA TGTGCCAGCTCTTTTACAGGGGGCGTCTCTCAGGACGAGCAGTACTTC.

The chain is built from TRBV5-1 and TRBJ2-3, with TRBD2 identical over 10 bases. This CDR3 has 15 amino acids. With 2 bases clipped from V and 4 bases from J, the junction kept 4 bases outside the gene matches. From germline, CDR1 is SGHRS and CDR2 YFSETQ. The CDR3 sequence: CASSLQRGGPDTQYF. As DNA, the CDR3 is TGCGCCAGCAGCTTACAGCGGGGGGGCCCAGATACGCAGTATTTT.

The chain couples TRBV12-3 or TRBV12-4 to TRBJ2-5, with 10 bases that match TRBD1. Trimming removed 0 bases from V and 1 base from J; junction bases left unmatched: 8. The CDR3 length is 18 residues. CDR3 in amino acids: CASSLALDRGVFQETQYF. CDR3 nucleotides: TGTGCCAGCAGTTTAGCGCTGGACAGGGGGGTTTTCCAAGAGACCCAGTACTTC.

This clonotype was seen repeatedly, ten times or more. The rearrangement uses TRBV29-1 and TRBJ1-2; tentative D call: TRBD1 (6 bases). V shed 0 bases and J shed 3 bases, with 17 bases lying between them. The CDR3 runs to 16 residues. The germline gives CDR1 SQVTM, CDR2 ANQGSEA. The CDR3 spells CSVEDLSWGRDYGYTF. The CDR3 DNA reads TGCAGCGTTGAAGATTTGTCGTGGGGGCGGGACTATGGCTACACCTTC.

This chain links TRBV20-1 with TRBJ1-1, with 11 bases identical to TRBD1. CDR1 DFQATT and CDR2 SNEGSKA come from the germline V gene (reference sequence). V trimming: 2 bases; J trimming: 4 bases; junction bases outside the gene matches: 6. The CDR3 totals 15 residues. CDR3 nucleotides: TGCAGTGCTAGAAACTCCGGGACAGGGGGCACTGAAGCTTTCTTT. This codes for CSARNSGTGGTEAFF.

In this sample, this clonotype turned up many times. The chain links TRBV20-1 to TRBJ2-7; 8 bases line up with TRBD1. This CDR3 has 14 residues. With V trimmed by 1 base and J by 3 bases, 5 bases remained unmatched. Germline assignment: CDR1 DFQATT and CDR2 SNEGSKA (reference sequence). CDR3 sequence: CSARGDRGVYEQYF. CDR3 coding DNA: TGCAGTGCTAGAGGAGACAGGGGAGTCTACGAGCAGTACTTC.

This rearrangement joins TRBV30 to TRBJ1-5; no clear D gene. Germline V gene data show CDR1 as GTSNPN and CDR2 as SVGIG (reference sequence). Trimming left V 0 bases short and J 11 bases short, with 17 bases between. CDR3 size: 14 residues. The CDR3 sequence is CAWSVGLGSKAQHF. The CDR3 DNA reads as TGTGCCTGGAGTGTCGGCCTCGGCAGCAAGGCCCAGCATTTT.

This clonotype was counted at least ten times. The chain joins TRBV12-3 or TRBV12-4 to TRBJ2-7, with D perhaps given as TRBD1 or TRBD2 (6 bases each). V was pared by 2 bases and J by 0 bases, with 14 bases between. This CDR3 is built from 16 residues. CDR3 residues: CASSLTRGQSSYEQYF. CDR3 bases: TGTGCCAGCAGTTTAACCCGGGGGCAAAGCTCCTACGAGCAGTACTTC.